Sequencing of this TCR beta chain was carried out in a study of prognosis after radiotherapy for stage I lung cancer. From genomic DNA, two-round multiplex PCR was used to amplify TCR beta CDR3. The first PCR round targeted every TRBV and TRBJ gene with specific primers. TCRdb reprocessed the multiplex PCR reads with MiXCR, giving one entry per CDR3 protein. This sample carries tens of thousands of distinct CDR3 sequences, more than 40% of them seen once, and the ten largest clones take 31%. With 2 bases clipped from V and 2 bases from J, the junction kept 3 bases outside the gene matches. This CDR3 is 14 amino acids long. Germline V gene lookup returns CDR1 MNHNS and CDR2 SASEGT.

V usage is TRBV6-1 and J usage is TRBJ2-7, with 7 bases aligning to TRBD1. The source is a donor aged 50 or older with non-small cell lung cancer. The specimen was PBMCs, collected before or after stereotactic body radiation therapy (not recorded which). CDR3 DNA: TGTGCCAGCAGTGAATACAGGGGTCCCTACGAGCAGTACTTC. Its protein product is CASSEYRGPYEQYF.